The 27 T cell receptor beta chains in this list originate from one sample, sequenced in a study of T cell changes during pregnancy in multiple sclerosis. Using immunoSEQ multiplex PCR, the repertoire was profiled, and TCRdb retains in-frame clones only, with some absent. The sample consists of approximately 120,000 clones, about 95% of them appearing once. This material consisted of peripheral blood, taken after pregnancy. These TCRs come from a female donor with multiple sclerosis, enrolled in a pregnancy study.

DNA for the CDR3: TGTGCCAGCAGTTTCGAGGGCCGGAACACTGAAGCTTTCTTT. This translates into CASSFEGRNTEAFF. This chain connects TRBV28 to TRBJ1-1, with D hard to call. V was shortened by 3 bases and J by 1 base, with 9 bases between the two germline ends. The germline gives CDR1 MDHEN, CDR2 SYDVKM. The length of the CDR3 is 14 residues.

V and J are TRBV27 and TRBJ2-7; 9 positions match TRBD2. The V gene end was trimmed by 4 bases and the J gene end by 2 bases; junction bases not matched to a gene: 12. The germline V gene encodes CDR1 MNHEY and CDR2 SMNVEV (reference sequence). This CDR3 contains 17 residues. In nucleotides, the CDR3 is TGTGCCAGCAGTTCCCCCCTAGCGGGGATGCGAACCTACGAGCAGTACTTC. Translation gives CASSSPLAGMRTYEQYF.

J is TRBJ2-7 and V is TRBV5-1; D may be TRBD1 (5 bases). The CDR3 has 15 residues. Germline assignment: CDR1 SGHRS and CDR2 YFSETQ. Between the trimmed V and J ends, which lost 4 bases and 0 bases, there was a span of 14 bases. This CDR3 is CASSPLTGPSYEQYF. The CDR3, as DNA: TGCGCCAGCAGCCCTCTTACAGGCCCCTCCTACGAGCAGTACTTC. The variable domain in full, completed from reference TRBV5-1 and TRBJ2-7, reads KAGVTQTPRYLIKTRGQQVTLSCSPISGHRSVSWYQQTPGQGLQFLFEYFSETQRNKGNFPGRFSGRQFSNSRSEMNVSTLELGDSALYLCASSPLTGPSYEQYFGPGTRLTVT.

This clone was detected only once. The chain joins TRBV6-5 to TRBJ2-5, with 10 bases fitting TRBD2. CDR1 is MNHEY, CDR2 SVGAGI, per germline. The CDR3 extends over 15 amino acids. With 4 bases clipped from V and 2 bases from J, the junction kept 4 bases outside the gene matches. CDR3 residues: CASSFERGGQETQYF. As DNA, the CDR3 is TGTGCCAGCAGTTTCGAGCGGGGGGGACAAGAGACCCAGTACTTC.

The V gene is TRBV2, the J gene TRBJ2-3, with TRBD2 matching 13 bases. The CDR3 extends over 14 amino acids. Germline CDR1 and CDR2: SNHLY and FYNNEI. V shed 7 bases and J 6 bases; nucleotides not matched to a gene: 4. CDR3 in DNA: TGTGCCAGCATAGGGGGACTAGCGGGGGATACGCAGTATTTT. This codes for CASIGGLAGDTQYF.

The chain couples TRBV6-5 to TRBJ1-1, with D perhaps TRBD1 (6 bases). Between the trimmed V and J ends, which lost 4 bases and 6 bases, there was a span of 15 bases. Germline CDR1 MNHEY, CDR2 SVGAGI. This CDR3 contains 14 residues. The CDR3 DNA sequence: TGTGCCAGCAGTTCGGGGTTTGGGGGCTCTGAAGCTTTCTTT. Its translation is CASSSGFGGSEAFF.

CDR3 coding DNA: TGTGCCAGTAGCCCCGGGACGGGAGAAACCTACGAGCAGTACTTC. Translated, it gives CASSPGTGETYEQYF. The rearrangement uses TRBV19 and TRBJ2-7, with D perhaps matching TRBD2 (6 bases). The CDR3 is 15 residues long. CDR1 is LNHDA and CDR2 is SQIVND in the germline V gene (reference sequence). V lost 6 bases and J 2 bases, leaving 17 bases between the germline ends.

The genes are TRBV7-9 and TRBJ2-5; D is possibly TRBD2 (6 bases). The germline CDR1 and CDR2 sequences are SEHNR and FQNEAQ (reference sequence). CDR3 length: 12 residues. V lost 3 bases and J 5 bases, leaving 7 bases between the germline ends. This chain's CDR3 is CASSFGGETQYF. The CDR3 region has the DNA TGTGCCAGCAGCTTTGGGGGGGAGACCCAGTACTTC.

The rearrangement joins TRBV5-1 to TRBJ2-7; weak D call: TRBD1 (5 bases). Germline V gene sequence: CDR1 SGHRS, CDR2 YFSETQ. The length of the CDR3 is 16 residues. Between the trimmed V and J ends, which lost 4 bases and 4 bases, there was a span of 21 bases. CDR3 protein: CASSTDPNRSRYEQYF. The DNA for the CDR3 is TGCGCCAGCAGCACCGACCCGAACAGGTCCCGGTACGAGCAGTACTTC.

The chain links TRBV28 to TRBJ1-3; D is unclear. The CDR3 has 15 residues. With 9 bases removed from V and 0 bases from J, the gap between germline ends came to 15 bases. The germline CDR1 and CDR2 sequences are MDHEN and SYDVKM. CDR3 residues: CASRGPLFSGNTIYF. CDR3 in DNA: TGTGCCAGTCGCGGGCCTCTTTTCTCTGGAAACACCATATATTTT.

The chain has TRBV6-1 and TRBJ2-1; 10 nucleotides agree with TRBD2. Trimming removed 7 bases from V and 3 bases from J; junction bases left unmatched: 6. CDR1 is MNHNS, CDR2 SASEGT, per germline. The length of the CDR3 is 15 residues. CDR3 DNA: TGTGCCAGCATGATAGCGGGAGGAGACTACAATGAGCAGTTCTTC. Its translation is CASMIAGGDYNEQFF.

The V call is TRBV14, the J call TRBJ2-7; the D is unclear. V dropped 0 bases and J dropped 0 bases, with 12 bases sitting between them. The CDR3 loop spans 16 amino acids. Germline loops: CDR1 SGHDN, CDR2 FVKESK. CDR3 protein: CASSQDPGSSSYEQYF. The CDR3, as DNA: TGTGCCAGCAGCCAAGATCCGGGTTCAAGCTCCTACGAGCAGTACTTC.

V gene TRBV28 combines with J gene TRBJ1-5; TRBD1 is a possible D gene (6 bases). V lost 6 bases to trimming and J lost 9 bases, with 18 bases between them. The CDR3 is 14 amino acids. Germline loops: CDR1 MDHEN, CDR2 SYDVKM. This chain's CDR3 is CASRGDIGTSPQHF. CDR3 bases: TGTGCCAGCAGGGGGGACATAGGGACGTCGCCCCAGCATTTT.

This chain uses TRBV4-2 with TRBJ1-1; no reliable D call. CDR1 is LGHNA, CDR2 YNFKEQ, per germline. CDR3 size: 13 residues. V was clipped by 1 base and J by 3 bases, with 6 bases between them. This chain's CDR3 is CASSQVEDTEAFF. CDR3 nucleotides: TGTGCCAGCAGCCAAGTGGAGGACACTGAAGCTTTCTTT.

The V call is TRBV4-1, the J call TRBJ1-1; a possible D gene is TRBD1 (5 bases). The V end was cut by 4 bases, the J end by 7 bases, with 13 bases between. Looked up from germline, CDR1 is MGHRA and CDR2 is YSYEKL. The CDR3 is 13 amino acids. The CDR3 sequence: CASSLGLNLEAFF. CDR3 DNA: TGCGCCAGCAGCCTGGGACTGAACCTTGAAGCTTTCTTT.

This chain uses TRBV6-6 with TRBJ2-7; D might be TRBD1 (5 bases). This CDR3 contains 12 residues. The ends were cut back, 6 bases at V and 6 bases at J, with 12 bases in the middle. Germline-derived CDR1 and CDR2 are MNHNY and SVGAGI (reference sequence). CDR3 sequence (DNA): TGTGCCAGCAGACAGGACGCCGCCGAGCAGTACTTC. It codes for CASRQDAAEQYF.

The chain links TRBV19 to TRBJ1-3; unclear D gene. Germline CDR1 and CDR2: LNHDA and SQIVND (reference sequence). Trimming removed 9 bases from V and 4 bases from J, with 7 bases in between. The CDR3 loop spans 11 amino acids. CDR3 in DNA: TGTGCCAGCTGGCAGGGAAACACCATATATTTT. Translation: CASWQGNTIYF.

This clone was observed once. The CDR3 reads CASSIQVLYGYTF. CDR3 nucleotide sequence: TGTGCCAGCAGTATACAGGTTCTCTATGGCTACACCTTC. The J gene is TRBJ1-2, the V gene TRBV2, with D possibly TRBD1 on 5 matching bases. The germline CDR1 and CDR2 sequences are SNHLY and FYNNEI. The CDR3 runs to 13 residues. V lost 5 bases to trimming and J lost 4 bases, with 11 bases between them. Supplemented by reference TRBV2 and TRBJ1-2, the full variable domain reads EPEVTQTPSHQVTQMGQEVILRCVPISNHLYFYWYRQILGQKVEFLVSFYNNEISEKSEIFDDQFSVERPDGSNFTLKIRSTKLEDSAMYFCASSIQVLYGYTFGSGTRLTVV.

The V call is TRBV19, the J call TRBJ2-3; TRBD1 might be the D (6 bases). The ends were cut back, 7 bases at V and 2 bases at J, with 10 bases in the middle. The CDR3 contains 13 residues. Looked up from germline, CDR1 is LNHDA and CDR2 is SQIVND (reference sequence). As DNA, the CDR3 is TGTGCCAGTAAGGGGACAAACACAGATACGCAGTATTTT. It yields the protein CASKGTNTDTQYF.

The chain recombines TRBV5-4 with TRBJ1-1; possible D gene TRBD1, 5 bases. Trimming pared 5 bases from V and 1 base from J, leaving 9 bases between. Germline V gives CDR1 SGHNT, CDR2 YYREEE (reference sequence). This CDR3 has 13 residues. The CDR3 loop reads CASRYGQNTEAFF. As DNA, the CDR3 is TGTGCCAGCAGGTATGGACAGAACACTGAAGCTTTCTTT.

This clone appeared a single time. The chain uses TRBV7-2 and TRBJ2-7, with a tentative D call TRBD1 (5 bases). The length of the CDR3 is 15 residues. Germline V gives CDR1 SGHTA, CDR2 FQGNSA. The V end was cut by 1 base, the J end by 0 bases, with 10 bases between. The CDR3 region has the DNA TGTGCCAGCAGCTTAGATTGGACATCCTCCTACGAGCAGTACTTC. Encoded protein: CASSLDWTSSYEQYF.

CDR3 bases: TGCGCCAGCAGCTTGTTTTCAGGGGTATACAATGAGCAGTTCTTC. It encodes CASSLFSGVYNEQFF. The chain links TRBV5-1 to TRBJ2-1, with TRBD1 as a possible D gene (6 bases). The CDR3 is 15 amino acids. Germline V lookup: CDR1 SGHRS, CDR2 YFSETQ. V lost 1 base and J lost 4, with 12 bases in between.

This chain joins TRBV21-1 and TRBJ2-7; the table names TRBD2, a call not compared with the DNA. TRBV21-1 is shown as a pseudogene. This CDR3 region has 18 residues. The CDR3 region has the DNA TGTGCCAGCAGCAAAGTCACGCGGAGGGATCGTTGCGCCTACGAGCAGTACTTC. It is translated as CASSKVTRRDRCAYEQYF.

The V and J genes are TRBV28 and TRBJ2-7; TRBD1 matches 11 bases. The CDR3 has 16 amino acids. Looked up from germline, CDR1 is MDHEN and CDR2 is SYDVKM. Germline trimming cut 5 bases from V and 5 bases from J; bases unmatched to any gene: 11. The CDR3 reads CASSPRRGQGGHEQYF. CDR3 DNA sequence: TGTGCCAGCAGTCCCCGCCGGGGACAGGGGGGTCACGAGCAGTACTTC.

This chain uses TRBV27 with TRBJ1-5, with a weak D call TRBD1 (5 bases). CDR1 and CDR2 (germline): MNHEY, SMNVEV (reference sequence). The CDR3 covers 15 residues. Trimming cost V 5 bases and J 4 bases, with 15 bases left between them. DNA for the CDR3: TGTGCCAGCAGTGAAAGACAGTTCCCTAATCAGCCCCAGCATTTT. It is translated as CASSERQFPNQPQHF.

The rearrangement links TRBV7-8 to TRBJ2-1; TRBD2 matches 10 bases. Trimming removed 1 base from V and 4 bases from J; junction bases left unmatched: 4. This CDR3 is 16 amino acids long. From germline, CDR1 is SGHVS and CDR2 FQNEAQ. The CDR3 sequence is CASSLGQAGGYNEQFF. The CDR3, as DNA: TGTGCCAGCAGCTTAGGCCAAGCGGGAGGGTACAATGAGCAGTTCTTC.

The rearrangement uses TRBV7-9 and TRBJ2-5, with D tentatively TRBD2 (6 bases). Trimming stripped 0 bases from V and 1 base from J, with 6 bases between. The germline CDR1 and CDR2 sequences are SEHNR and FQNEAQ (reference sequence). The CDR3 is 14 residues long. The CDR3 here is CASSLAGGQETQYF. The CDR3 DNA follows: TGTGCCAGCAGCTTAGCGGGAGGCCAAGAGACCCAGTACTTC.